This TCR beta chain was identified during a study of T cells after yellow fever vaccination. Findings and caveats of the study: Abundant contaminating clonotypes from the bulk population could appear in FACS-sorted repertoires.

The length of the CDR3 is 13 residues. V lost 6 bases, J lost 0 bases, and 9 bases lay in between. Looked up from germline, CDR1 is LNHNV and CDR2 is YYDKDF (reference sequence). Points on this clonotype: Its target is not known.

TCRdb re-analysed the 5' RACE reads in MiXCR, keeping a single row per CDR3 protein. This sample has more than 350,000 distinct CDR3 sequences, with approximately 10% found just once. The gene calls are TRBV15 and TRBJ2-7; D is unclear. Sequencing used PBMCs, obtained on the day of the first yellow fever vaccination. This clonotype originated in a young man who received the YFV17D yellow fever vaccine. CDR3 sequence (DNA): TGTGCCACCAGTCATACAGCCTCCTACGAGCAGTACTTC. Protein: CATSHTASYEQYF.